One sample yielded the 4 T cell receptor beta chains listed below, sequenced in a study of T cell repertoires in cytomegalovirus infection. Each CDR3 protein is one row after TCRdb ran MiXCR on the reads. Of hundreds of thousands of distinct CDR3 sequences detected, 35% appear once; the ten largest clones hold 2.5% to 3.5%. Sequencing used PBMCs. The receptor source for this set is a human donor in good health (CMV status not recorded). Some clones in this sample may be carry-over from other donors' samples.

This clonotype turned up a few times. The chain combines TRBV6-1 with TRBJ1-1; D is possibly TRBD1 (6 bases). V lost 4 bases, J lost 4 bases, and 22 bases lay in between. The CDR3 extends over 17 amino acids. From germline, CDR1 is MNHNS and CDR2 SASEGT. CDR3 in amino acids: CASSGGAGAGLATEAFF. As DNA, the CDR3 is TGTGCCAGCAGTGGCGGAGCGGGGGCGGGTTTGGCCACTGAAGCTTTCTTT.

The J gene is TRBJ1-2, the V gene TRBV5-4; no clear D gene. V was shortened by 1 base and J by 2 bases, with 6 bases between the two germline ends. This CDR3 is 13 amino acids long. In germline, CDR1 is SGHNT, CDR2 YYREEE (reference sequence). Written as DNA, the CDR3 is TGTGCCAGCAGCTTGCAGACCAACTATGGCTACACCTTC. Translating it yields CASSLQTNYGYTF.

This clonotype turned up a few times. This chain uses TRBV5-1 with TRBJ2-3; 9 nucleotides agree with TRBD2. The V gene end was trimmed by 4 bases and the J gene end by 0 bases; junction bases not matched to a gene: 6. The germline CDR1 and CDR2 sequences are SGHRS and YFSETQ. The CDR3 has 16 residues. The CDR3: CASSEGLADSTDTQYF. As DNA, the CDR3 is TGCGCCAGCAGCGAGGGACTAGCAGACAGCACAGATACGCAGTATTTT.

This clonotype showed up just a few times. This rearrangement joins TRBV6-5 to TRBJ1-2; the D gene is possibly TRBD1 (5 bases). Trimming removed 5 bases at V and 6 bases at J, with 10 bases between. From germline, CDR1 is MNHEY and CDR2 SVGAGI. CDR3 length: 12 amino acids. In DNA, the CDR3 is TGTGCCAGCAGTGAGAGGGGCGATGGCTACACCTTC. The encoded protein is CASSERGDGYTF.